This TCR beta chain was sequenced during a study of blood T cells in healthy people across ages (dated by TCRdb to between 2014 and 2017). Concerning the study at large: In model experiments, template switching captured roughly one uniquely barcoded TCR beta cDNA molecule for every two T cells. Age-related changes in TCR beta repertoire diversity were measured in the study by deep sequencing normalized with unique cDNA molecular identifiers. Four age groups were formed from the donors: young (average approximately 15 years), middle-aged (just under 40), aged (around 62) and long-lived (roughly 81). To avoid experimental bias, donors of different ages were spread randomly across the sequencing lanes. The study analyzed two additional independent replicas of 1 million unique cDNA reads from the same blood draw for two donors, one aged 18 to 30 and one aged 80 or older.

The junction shows trimming of 6 bases on V and 2 bases on J, plus 11 bases between the germline ends. CDR1 MNHEY and CDR2 SVGEGT were looked up in the germline V gene. Taken from cysteine to phenylalanine, the CDR3 has 13 residues. Only the CDR3 part of the read is kept: 39 bases, read in frame from the first base. Comment on this clonotype: No cognate antigen has been identified for it. No quality values exist for individual bases; no much larger clone is one base distant.

Systemically healthy Caucasian individuals from Russia, about 38 in total and aged about 6 to 95 years, were included as donors. Ten milliliters of peripheral blood were drawn from each donor into EDTA-treated Vacutainer tubes. Ficoll-Paque density-gradient centrifugation was used to isolate PBMCs, with at least 6.5 million obtained per sample. Trizol reagent was used to extract total RNA from PBMCs, with at least 6 micrograms per sample. For every donor, flow cytometry on a PBMC aliquot measured the percentage of naive CD45RAhigh/CD27high T cells. The investigation overall reported the following: Observed TCR beta diversity per million T cells fell roughly linearly with age, and a significant reduction was already apparent by age around 40. Estimates of total diversity based on one million sequenced T cells were regarded as lower bounds and as underestimates. A strong correlation was found between observed TCR beta diversity and the percentage of naive T cells measured by flow cytometry. Because donor CMV infection status was unknown, age-related changes in expanded clonotypes were potentially confounded. Compared with the aged group, the long-lived group had more naive CD4+ T cells, fewer expanded clones and increased TCR diversity, a pattern suggesting age selection. Since profiling was done on bulk unsorted PBMCs, naive and antigen-experienced compartments could not be conclusively compared.

The library came from 5' RACE. Sequenced using an Illumina HiSeq 2500. A second PCR of about 7 to 12 cycles was run with a J-beta primer mix and a sample-barcoded 5' primer. A template-switch 5' adaptor carrying 12 random nucleotides introduced a unique molecular identifier onto each TCR beta cDNA molecule. Each sample yielded at least 2.5 million CDR3-containing paired-end reads. All of the RNA was converted into first-strand cDNA using the Mint cDNA synthesis kit, with a TRBC-specific oligonucleotide serving as the primer. Following uracil-DNA glycosylase treatment, all cDNA underwent a first 18-cycle PCR with the universal primers M1SS and BC2_uni_R. From the authors' description of their analysis: For normalization, 1 million high-quality reads, each with a distinct molecular identifier, were randomly selected from each sample. Instead of being binned into consensus sequences, reads that shared molecular identifiers were thrown out. MiTCR, run with a Q25 quality threshold and the strictest error-elimination algorithm, handled CDR3 identification, clonotype clustering and error correction. A nonparametric unseen species model with Euler transformation was used to estimate a lower bound on total TCR beta diversity. TCRdb reanalyzed the raw reads on its own, using fastp at Q25 for trimming and MiXCR for clone calling, and kept in-frame beta chains. Every CDR3 protein is listed once, alongside the most common genes and DNA of its rows. Here the V and J calls rest on TCRdb's processing, not on the authors' analysis. The sample yields 700,000 to 850,000 distinct CDR3 sequences; under 40% were counted once. 10% to 15% of the sample goes to the ten largest clones.

The sequencing input was blood. This TCR came from a man between 18 and 29 years old in good health. This chain is built from TRBV6-2 or TRBV6-3 and TRBJ2-7, with TRBD2 tentatively as D gene (5 bases match). CDR3 loop: CASSGGPTYEQYF. The sequenced DNA is TGTGCCAGCAGCGGCGGGCCTACCTACGAGCAGTACTTC.